The clone carrying this T cell receptor beta chain turned up a few times. These data belong to a study of response to subunit inactivated influenza vaccine. MiXCR, run by TCRdb on the RT-PCR reads, gives a single entry per CDR3 protein. The data hold more than 450,000 distinct CDR3 sequences, with about 11% observed a single time. Germline CDR1 and CDR2: SGHRS and YFSETQ. This CDR3 has 15 amino acids. V shed 7 bases, J shed 4 bases, and the junction held 5 bases outside the gene matches. The same sample was also studied in work on T cells expressing NK-cell markers. That work contributes: UMI-tagged 5'RACE template switching yielded the TCR beta cDNA. Sorting was limited to alpha-beta TCR-expressing T cells with an anti-gamma-delta TCR antibody in several experiments. One observes that, in several donors, these clonotypes were also the leading ones within the CD3+CD56-NKG2C+ fraction.

The sequence was collected from a man between 50 and 59 years old who received an inactivated influenza vaccine. This chain joins TRBV5-1 and TRBJ2-3, with TRBD2 matching over 14 bases. The sample consisted of PBMCs from blood, taken on the day of vaccination. Here the CDR3 DNA reads TGCGCCAGCGGGGGACTAGCGGGGGTAGCAGATACGCAGTATTTT. Protein product: CASGGLAGVADTQYF.